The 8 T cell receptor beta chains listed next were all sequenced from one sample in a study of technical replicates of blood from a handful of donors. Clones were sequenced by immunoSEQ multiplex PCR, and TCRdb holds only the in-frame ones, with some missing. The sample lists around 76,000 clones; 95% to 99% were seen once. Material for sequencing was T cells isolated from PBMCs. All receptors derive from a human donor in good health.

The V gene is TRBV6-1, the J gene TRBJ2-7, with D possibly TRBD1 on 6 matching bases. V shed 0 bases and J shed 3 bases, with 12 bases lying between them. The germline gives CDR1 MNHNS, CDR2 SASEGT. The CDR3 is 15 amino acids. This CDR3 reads CASSEAGAIFYEQYF. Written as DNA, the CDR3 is TGTGCCAGCAGTGAAGCGGGGGCCATTTTCTACGAGCAGTACTTC.

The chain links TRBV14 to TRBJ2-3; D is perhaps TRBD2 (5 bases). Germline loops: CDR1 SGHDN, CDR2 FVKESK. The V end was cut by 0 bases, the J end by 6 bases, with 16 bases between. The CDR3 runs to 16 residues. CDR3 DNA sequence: TGTGCCAGCAGCCAAGATAGCAGCGGCCTCGCTGATACGCAGTATTTT. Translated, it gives CASSQDSSGLADTQYF.

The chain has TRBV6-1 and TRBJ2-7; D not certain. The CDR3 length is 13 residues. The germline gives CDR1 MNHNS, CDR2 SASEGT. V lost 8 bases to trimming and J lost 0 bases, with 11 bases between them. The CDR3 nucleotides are TGTGCCAGCCTCGAGGCAGACTCCTACGAGCAGTACTTC. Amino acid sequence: CASLEADSYEQYF.

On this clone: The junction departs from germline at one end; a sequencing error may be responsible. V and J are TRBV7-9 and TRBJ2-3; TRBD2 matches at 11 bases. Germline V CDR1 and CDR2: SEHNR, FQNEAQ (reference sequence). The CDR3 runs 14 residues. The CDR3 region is CASNLAGGTDTQYF. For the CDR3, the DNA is TGTGCCAGCAACCTAGCGGGAGGCACCGATACGCAGTATTTT.

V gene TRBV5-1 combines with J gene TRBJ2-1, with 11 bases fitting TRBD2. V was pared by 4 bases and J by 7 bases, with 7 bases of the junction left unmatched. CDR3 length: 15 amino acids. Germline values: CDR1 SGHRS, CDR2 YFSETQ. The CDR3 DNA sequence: TGCGCCAGCAGCGTGGGACTAGCGGAGGGTAATGAGCAGTTCTTC. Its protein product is CASSVGLAEGNEQFF.

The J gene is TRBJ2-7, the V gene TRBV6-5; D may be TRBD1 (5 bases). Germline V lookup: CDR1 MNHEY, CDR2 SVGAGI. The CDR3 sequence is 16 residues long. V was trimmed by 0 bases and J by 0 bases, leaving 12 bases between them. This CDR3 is CASSYSGHLSSYEQYF. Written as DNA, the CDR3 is TGTGCCAGCAGTTACTCAGGACACCTAAGCTCCTACGAGCAGTACTTC.

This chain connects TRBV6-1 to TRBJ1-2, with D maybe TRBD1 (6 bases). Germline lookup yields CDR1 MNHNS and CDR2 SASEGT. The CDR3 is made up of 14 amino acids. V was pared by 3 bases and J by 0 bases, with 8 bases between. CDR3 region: CASSEGHPNYGYTF. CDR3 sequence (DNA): TGTGCCAGCAGTGAGGGACACCCTAACTATGGCTACACCTTC.

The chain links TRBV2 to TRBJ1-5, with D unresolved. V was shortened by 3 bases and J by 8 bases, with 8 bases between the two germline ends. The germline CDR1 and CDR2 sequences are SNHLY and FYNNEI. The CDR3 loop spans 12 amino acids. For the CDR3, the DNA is TGTGCCAGCAGTGACGAGGTTAAGCCCCAGCATTTT. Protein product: CASSDEVKPQHF.